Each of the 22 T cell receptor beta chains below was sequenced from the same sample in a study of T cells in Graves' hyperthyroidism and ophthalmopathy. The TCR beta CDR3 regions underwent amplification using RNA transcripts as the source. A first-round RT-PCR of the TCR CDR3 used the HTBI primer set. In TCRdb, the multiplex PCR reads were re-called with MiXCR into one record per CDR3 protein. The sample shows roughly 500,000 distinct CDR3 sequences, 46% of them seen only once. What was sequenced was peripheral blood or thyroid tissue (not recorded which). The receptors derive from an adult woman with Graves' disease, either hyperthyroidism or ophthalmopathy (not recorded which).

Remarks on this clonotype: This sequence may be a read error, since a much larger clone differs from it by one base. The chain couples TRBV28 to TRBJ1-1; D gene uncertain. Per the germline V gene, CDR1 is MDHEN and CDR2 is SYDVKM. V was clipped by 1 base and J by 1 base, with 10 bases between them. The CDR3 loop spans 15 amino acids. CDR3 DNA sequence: TGTGCCAGCAGTTTATCGCTAGTCCCGAACACTGAAGCTTTCTTT. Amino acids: CASSLSLVPNTEAFF.

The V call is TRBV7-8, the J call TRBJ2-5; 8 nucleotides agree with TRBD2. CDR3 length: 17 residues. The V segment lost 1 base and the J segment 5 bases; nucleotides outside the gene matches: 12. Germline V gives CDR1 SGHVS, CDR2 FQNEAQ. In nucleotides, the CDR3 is TGTGCCAGCAGCTTAGGTCCATTGGGACTAGTAGTTGAGACCCAGTACTTC. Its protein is CASSLGPLGLVVETQYF. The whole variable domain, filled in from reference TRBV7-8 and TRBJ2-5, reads GAGVSQSPRYKVAKRGQDVALRCDPISGHVSLFWYQQALGQGPEFLTYFQNEAQLDKSGLPSDRFFAERPEGSVSTLKIQRTQQEDSAVYLCASSLGPLGLVVETQYFGPGTRLLVL.

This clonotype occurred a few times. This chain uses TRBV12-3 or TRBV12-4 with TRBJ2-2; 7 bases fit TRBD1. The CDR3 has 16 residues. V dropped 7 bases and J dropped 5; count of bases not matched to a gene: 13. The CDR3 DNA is TGTGCCAGCACCGTGACAGGGATATTAGGTACCGGGGAGCTGTTTTTT. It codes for CASTVTGILGTGELFF.

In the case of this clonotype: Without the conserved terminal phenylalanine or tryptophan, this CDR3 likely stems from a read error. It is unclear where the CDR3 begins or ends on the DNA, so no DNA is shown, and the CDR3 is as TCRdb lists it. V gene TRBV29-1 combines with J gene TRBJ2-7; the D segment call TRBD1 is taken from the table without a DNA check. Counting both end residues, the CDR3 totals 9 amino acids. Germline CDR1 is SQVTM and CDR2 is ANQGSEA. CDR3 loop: CSVGQGGYT.

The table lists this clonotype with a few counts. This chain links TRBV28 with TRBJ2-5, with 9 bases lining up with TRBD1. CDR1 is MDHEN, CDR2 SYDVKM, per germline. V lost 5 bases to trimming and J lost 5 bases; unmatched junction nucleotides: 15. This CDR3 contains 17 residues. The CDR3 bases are TGTGCCAGCAGTCCTGGGACAGGGTGGGTTGTCTCGGAGACCCAGTACTTC. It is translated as CASSPGTGWVVSETQYF.

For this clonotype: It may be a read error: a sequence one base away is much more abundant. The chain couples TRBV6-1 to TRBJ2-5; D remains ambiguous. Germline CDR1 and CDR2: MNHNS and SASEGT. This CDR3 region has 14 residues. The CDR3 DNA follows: TGTGCCGGCAGCTCAGGAGATTACCAAGAGACCCAGTACTTC. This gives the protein CAGSSGDYQETQYF.

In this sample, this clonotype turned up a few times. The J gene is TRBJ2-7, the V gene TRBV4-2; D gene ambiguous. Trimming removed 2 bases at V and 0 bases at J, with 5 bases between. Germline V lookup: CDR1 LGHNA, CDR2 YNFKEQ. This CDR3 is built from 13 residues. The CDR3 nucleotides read TGTGCCAGCAGCCAATGGGACTCCTACGAGCAGTACTTC. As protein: CASSQWDSYEQYF.

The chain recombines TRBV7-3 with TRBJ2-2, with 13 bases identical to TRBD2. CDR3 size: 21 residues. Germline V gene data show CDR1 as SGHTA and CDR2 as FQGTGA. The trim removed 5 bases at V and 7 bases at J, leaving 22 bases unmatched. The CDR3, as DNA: TGTGCCAGCAGCGTCGACAGGGGACTAGCGGGAAAACGTGCGGGTCACGGGGAGCTGTTTTTT. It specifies CASSVDRGLAGKRAGHGELFF.

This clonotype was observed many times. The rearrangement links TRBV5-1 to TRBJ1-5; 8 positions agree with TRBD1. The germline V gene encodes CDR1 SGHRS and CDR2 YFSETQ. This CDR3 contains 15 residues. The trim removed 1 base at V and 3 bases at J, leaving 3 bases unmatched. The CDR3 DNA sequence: TGCGCCAGCAGCTTGTCAGGGGGCATCAATCAGCCCCAGCATTTT. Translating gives CASSLSGGINQPQHF. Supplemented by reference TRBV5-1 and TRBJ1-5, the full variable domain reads KAGVTQTPRYLIKTRGQQVTLSCSPISGHRSVSWYQQTPGQGLQFLFEYFSETQRNKGNFPGRFSGRQFSNSRSEMNVSTLELGDSALYLCASSLSGGINQPQHFGDGTRLSIL.

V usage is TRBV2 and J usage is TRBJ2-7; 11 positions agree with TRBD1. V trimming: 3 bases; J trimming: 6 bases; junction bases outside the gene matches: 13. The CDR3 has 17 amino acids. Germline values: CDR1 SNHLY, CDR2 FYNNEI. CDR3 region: CASSETGTGGYRGEQYF. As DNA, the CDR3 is TGTGCCAGCAGTGAGACCGGGACAGGGGGATATCGGGGCGAGCAGTACTTC.

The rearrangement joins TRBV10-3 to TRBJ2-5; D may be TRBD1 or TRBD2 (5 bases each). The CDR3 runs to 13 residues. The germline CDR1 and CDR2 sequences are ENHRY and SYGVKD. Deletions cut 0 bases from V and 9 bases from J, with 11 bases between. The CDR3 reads CAISESTVGAQYF. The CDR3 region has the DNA TGTGCCATCAGTGAGTCCACTGTGGGGGCCCAGTACTTC.

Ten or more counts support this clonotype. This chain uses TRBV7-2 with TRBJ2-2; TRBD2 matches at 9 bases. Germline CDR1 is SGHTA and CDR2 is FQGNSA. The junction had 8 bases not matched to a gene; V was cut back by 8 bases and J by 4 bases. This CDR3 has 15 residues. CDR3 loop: CASGSGGSFTGELFF. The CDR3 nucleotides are TGTGCCAGCGGTAGCGGGGGTTCTTTCACCGGGGAGCTGTTTTTT.

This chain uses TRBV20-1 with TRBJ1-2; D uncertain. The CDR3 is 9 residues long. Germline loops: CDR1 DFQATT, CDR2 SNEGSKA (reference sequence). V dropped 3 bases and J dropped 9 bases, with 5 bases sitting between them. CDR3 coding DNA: TGCAGTGCTAGGGGCAGCTACACCTTC. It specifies CSARGSYTF.

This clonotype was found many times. CDR3 nucleotide sequence: TGTGCCAGCAGCTTAAAGGGGGAATACGGCTATGGCTACACCTTC. It translates to CASSLKGEYGYGYTF. The V and J genes are TRBV7-8 and TRBJ1-2; a possible D gene is TRBD1 (6 bases). Germline lookup yields CDR1 SGHVS and CDR2 FQNEAQ. The CDR3 runs to 15 residues. V was cut by 2 bases and J by 4 bases, with 14 bases left in between. The variable domain in full, completed from reference TRBV7-8 and TRBJ1-2, reads GAGVSQSPRYKVAKRGQDVALRCDPISGHVSLFWYQQALGQGPEFLTYFQNEAQLDKSGLPSDRFFAERPEGSVSTLKIQRTQQEDSAVYLCASSLKGEYGYGYTFGSGTRLTVV.

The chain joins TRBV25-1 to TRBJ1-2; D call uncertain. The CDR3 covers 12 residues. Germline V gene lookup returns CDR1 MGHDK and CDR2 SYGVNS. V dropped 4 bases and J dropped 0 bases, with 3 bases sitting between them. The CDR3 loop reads CASSATNYGYTF. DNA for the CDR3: TGTGCCAGCAGTGCCACTAACTATGGCTACACCTTC.

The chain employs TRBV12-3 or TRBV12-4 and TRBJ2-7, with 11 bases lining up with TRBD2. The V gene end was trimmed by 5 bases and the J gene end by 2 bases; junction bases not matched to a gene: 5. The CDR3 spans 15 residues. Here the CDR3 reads CASSHYSGGAYEQYF. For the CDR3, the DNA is TGTGCCAGCAGTCACTATAGCGGGGGGGCCTACGAGCAGTACTTC.

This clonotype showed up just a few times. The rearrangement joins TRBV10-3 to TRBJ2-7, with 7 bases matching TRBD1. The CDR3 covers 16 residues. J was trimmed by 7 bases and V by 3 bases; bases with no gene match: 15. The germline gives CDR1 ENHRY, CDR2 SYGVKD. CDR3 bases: TGTGCCATCAGTGATTCCCGGGACAGCGTCGGAGGAGAGCAGTACTTC. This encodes CAISDSRDSVGGEQYF.

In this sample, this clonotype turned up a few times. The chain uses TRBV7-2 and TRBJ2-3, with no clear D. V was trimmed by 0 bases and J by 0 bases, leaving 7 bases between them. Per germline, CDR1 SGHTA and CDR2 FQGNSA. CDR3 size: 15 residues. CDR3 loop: CASSLALSSTDTQYF. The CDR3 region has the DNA TGTGCCAGCAGCTTAGCGTTGTCTAGCACAGATACGCAGTATTTT.

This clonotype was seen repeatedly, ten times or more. CDR3 amino acids: CASSQTGVRSPLHF. CDR3 nucleotide sequence: TGTGCCAGCAGCCAGACAGGGGTCCGTTCACCCCTCCACTTT. The chain couples TRBV3-1 to TRBJ1-6, with 8 positions matching TRBD1. The CDR3 is 14 amino acids. The germline V gene encodes CDR1 LGHDT and CDR2 YNNKEL (reference sequence). Germline trimming cut 3 bases from V and 9 bases from J; bases unmatched to any gene: 4.

The CDR3 bases are TGTGCCAGCAGCTTAGGGGGTAGCGGGACAGGGTTGGCTTTCTTT. Translating it yields CASSLGGSGTGLAFF. The V gene is TRBV7-8, the J gene TRBJ1-1, with 9 bases fitting TRBD1. The CDR3 spans 15 residues. CDR1 and CDR2 from the germline V gene are SGHVS and FQNEAQ. V lost 1 base, J lost 11 bases, and 11 bases stayed unmatched.

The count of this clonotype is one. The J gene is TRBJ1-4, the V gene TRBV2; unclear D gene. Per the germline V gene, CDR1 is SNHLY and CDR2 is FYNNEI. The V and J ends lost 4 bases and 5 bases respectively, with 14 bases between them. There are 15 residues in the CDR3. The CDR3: CASSAKTSHNEKLFF. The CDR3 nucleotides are TGTGCCAGCAGTGCGAAGACGAGTCACAATGAAAAACTGTTTTTT. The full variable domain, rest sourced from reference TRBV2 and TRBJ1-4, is EPEVTQTPSHQVTQMGQEVILRCVPISNHLYFYWYRQILGQKVEFLVSFYNNEISEKSEIFDDQFSVERPDGSNFTLKIRSTKLEDSAMYFCASSAKTSHNEKLFFGSGTQLSVL.

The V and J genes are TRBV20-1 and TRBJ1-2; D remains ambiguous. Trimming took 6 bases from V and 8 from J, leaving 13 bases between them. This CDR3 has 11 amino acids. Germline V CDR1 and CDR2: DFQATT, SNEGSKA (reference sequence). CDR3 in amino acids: CSAALSPGYTF. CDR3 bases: TGCAGTGCCGCCCTCTCTCCAGGCTACACCTTC.